The sequence of this T cell receptor (beta chain) was determined in a study of T cell repertoires in cytomegalovirus infection. Across the whole study: CMV infection and matching HLA type were both indicated by public TCR beta signatures. Overall study results and limits: Identification of carriers of CMV plus the relevant HLA was performed using cumulative public TCR beta family frequency.

Each CDR3 protein gets one entry after TCRdb re-called the reads with MiXCR. The sample lists 200,000 to 300,000 distinct CDR3 sequences; around 13% were seen once. This clonotype has a count of ten or more. Its antigen is as yet unknown. The CDR3 is made up of 14 amino acids. The germline gives CDR1 MNHEY, CDR2 SMNVEV (reference sequence). The V and J ends lost 0 bases and 3 bases respectively, with 9 bases between them. This receptor was obtained from a human donor in good health (CMV status not recorded). Some clones in this sample may be carry-over from other donors' samples. Sample: PBMCs. The gene calls are TRBV27 and TRBJ2-7, with a weak D call TRBD2 (5 bases). CDR3 DNA: TGTGCCAGCAGTTTATCGACTACAAGCTACGAGCAGTACTTC. Encoded protein: CASSLSTTSYEQYF.